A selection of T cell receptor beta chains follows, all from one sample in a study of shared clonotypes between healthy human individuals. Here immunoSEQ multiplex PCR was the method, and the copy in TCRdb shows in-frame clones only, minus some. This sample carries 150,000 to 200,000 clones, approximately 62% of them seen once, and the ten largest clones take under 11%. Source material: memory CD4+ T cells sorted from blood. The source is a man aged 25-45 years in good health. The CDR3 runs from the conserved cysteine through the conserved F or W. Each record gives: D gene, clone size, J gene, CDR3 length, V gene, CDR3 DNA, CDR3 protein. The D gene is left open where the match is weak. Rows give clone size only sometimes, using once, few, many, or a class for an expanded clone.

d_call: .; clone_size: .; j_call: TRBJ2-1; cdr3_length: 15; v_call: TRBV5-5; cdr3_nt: TGTGCCAGCAGCTTGGCCCTATTAGCCTTAAATGAGCAGTTCTTC; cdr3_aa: CASSLALLALNEQFF
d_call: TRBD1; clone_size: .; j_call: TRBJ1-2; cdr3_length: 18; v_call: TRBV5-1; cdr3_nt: TGCGCCAGCAGCTCCAGTTCAGGGGGCGCTTCCACTGGCTATGGCTACACCTTC; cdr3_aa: CASSSSSGGASTGYGYTF
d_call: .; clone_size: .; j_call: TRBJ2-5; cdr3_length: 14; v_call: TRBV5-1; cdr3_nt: TGCGCCAGCAGCTTGACGGCAGGGGTGGTCAACCTGTACTTC; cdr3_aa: CASSLTAGVVNLYF
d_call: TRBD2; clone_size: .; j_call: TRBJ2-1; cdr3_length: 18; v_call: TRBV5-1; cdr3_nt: TGCGCCAGCAGCTTGGACGCGGCTAGCGGACACCCCTACAATGAGCAGTTCTTC; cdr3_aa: CASSLDAASGHPYNEQFF
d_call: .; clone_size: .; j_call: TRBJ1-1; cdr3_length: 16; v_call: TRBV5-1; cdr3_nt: TGCGCCAGCAGCTTGGCCAGCGGAGGCCGAACCCGCGAAGCTTTCTTT; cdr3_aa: CASSLASGGRTREAFF
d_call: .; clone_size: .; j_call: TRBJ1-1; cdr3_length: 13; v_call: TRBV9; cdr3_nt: TGTGCCAGCAGCGTAGGGGCGTCAGGGCAGGCTTTCTTT; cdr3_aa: CASSVGASGQAFF
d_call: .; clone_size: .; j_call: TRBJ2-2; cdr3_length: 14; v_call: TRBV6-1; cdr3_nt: TGTGCCAGCAGTCCGAGGGTTTACACCGGGGAGCTGTTTTTT; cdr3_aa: CASSPRVYTGELFF
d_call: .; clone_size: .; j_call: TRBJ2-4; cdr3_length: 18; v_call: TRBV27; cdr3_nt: TGTGCCAGCAGTTCGCCCTTAAGACGGGGGCGCGACAAAAACATTCAGTACTTC; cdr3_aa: CASSSPLRRGRDKNIQYF
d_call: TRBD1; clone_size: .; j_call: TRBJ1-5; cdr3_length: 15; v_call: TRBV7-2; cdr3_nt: TGTGCCAGCAGTCGGGACAGGGTTAGCAATCAGCCCCAGCATTTT; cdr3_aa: CASSRDRVSNQPQHF
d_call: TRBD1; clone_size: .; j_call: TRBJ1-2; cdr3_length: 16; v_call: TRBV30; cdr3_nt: TGTGCCTGGACTCCCCCCTGGGGGACAGGGCCGGATGGCTACACCTTC; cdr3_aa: CAWTPPWGTGPDGYTF
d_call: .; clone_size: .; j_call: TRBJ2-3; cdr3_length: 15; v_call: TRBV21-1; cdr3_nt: TGTGCCATCCCCGCGGCCTGGGGCCGCACAGATACGCAGTATTTT; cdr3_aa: CAIPAAWGRTDTQYF
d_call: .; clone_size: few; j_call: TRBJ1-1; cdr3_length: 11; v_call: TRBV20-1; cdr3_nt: TGCAGTGCCGGACGGGGGGAAGAAGCTTTCTTT; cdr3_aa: CSAGRGEEAFF
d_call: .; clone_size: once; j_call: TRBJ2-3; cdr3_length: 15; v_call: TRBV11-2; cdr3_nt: TGTGCCAGCAGCTTGAGGAACCTTCGCACAGATACGCAGTATTTT; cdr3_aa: CASSLRNLRTDTQYF
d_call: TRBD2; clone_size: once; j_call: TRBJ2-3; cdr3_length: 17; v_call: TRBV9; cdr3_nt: TGTGCCAGCAGCGTCGACACTAGCGGGAGTTTGGCAGATACGCAGTATTTT; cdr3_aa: CASSVDTSGSLADTQYF
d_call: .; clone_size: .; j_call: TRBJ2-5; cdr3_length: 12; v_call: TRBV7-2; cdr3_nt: TGTGCCAGCAGCTTAAGTTTCGAGACCCAGTACTTC; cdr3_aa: CASSLSFETQYF
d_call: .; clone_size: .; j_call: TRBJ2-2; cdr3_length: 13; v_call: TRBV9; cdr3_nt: TGTGCCAGCAGCGCGTTAAGGGGAGAGGAGCTGTTTTTT; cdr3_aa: CASSALRGEELFF
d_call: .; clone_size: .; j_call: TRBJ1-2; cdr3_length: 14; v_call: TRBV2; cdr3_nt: TGTGCCAGCAGTGAGCGGCTAGCTAACTATGGCTACACCTTC; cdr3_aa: CASSERLANYGYTF
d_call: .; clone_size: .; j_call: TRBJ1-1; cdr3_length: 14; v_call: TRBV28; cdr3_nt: TGTGCCAGCACAGTATCAGGAAAGAACACTGAAGCTTTCTTT; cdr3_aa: CASTVSGKNTEAFF
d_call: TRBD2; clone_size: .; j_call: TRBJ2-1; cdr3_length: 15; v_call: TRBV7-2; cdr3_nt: TGTGCCAGCAGCTTATCTAGCGGGAGGGCCCATGAGCAGTTCTTC; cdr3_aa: CASSLSSGRAHEQFF
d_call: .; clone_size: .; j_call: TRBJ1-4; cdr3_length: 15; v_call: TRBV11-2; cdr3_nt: TGTGCCAGCAGCTTAGCGGGACGAGGAGGGGAAAAACTGTTTTTT; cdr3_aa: CASSLAGRGGEKLFF
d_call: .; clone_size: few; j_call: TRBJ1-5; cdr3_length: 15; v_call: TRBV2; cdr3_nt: TGTGCCAGCAGTGCAGAGTGGCGGAGCAATCAGCCCCAGCATTTT; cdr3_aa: CASSAEWRSNQPQHF
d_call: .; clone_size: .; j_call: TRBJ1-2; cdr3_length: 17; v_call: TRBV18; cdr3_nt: TGTGCCAGCTCACCACCCGGTTCCCCCCCAGCTAACTATGGCTACACCTTC; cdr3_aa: CASSPPGSPPANYGYTF
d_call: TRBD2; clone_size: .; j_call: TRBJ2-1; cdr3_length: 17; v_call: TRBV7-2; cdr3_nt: TGTGCCAGCAGCTCGGTCGGCTCTAGCGGGAGGGCGTATGAGCAGTTCTTC; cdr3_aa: CASSSVGSSGRAYEQFF
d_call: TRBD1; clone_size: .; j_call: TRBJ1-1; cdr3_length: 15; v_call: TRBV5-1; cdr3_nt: TGCGCCAGCAGCCTGACAGGGAACATGAACACTGAAGCTTTCTTT; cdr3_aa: CASSLTGNMNTEAFF
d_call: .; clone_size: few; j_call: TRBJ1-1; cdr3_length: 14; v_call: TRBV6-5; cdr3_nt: TGTGCCAGCAGTTACTGGACAGATAACACTGAAGCTTTCTTT; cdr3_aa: CASSYWTDNTEAFF
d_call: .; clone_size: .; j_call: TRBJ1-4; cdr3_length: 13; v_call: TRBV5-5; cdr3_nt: TGTGCCAGCAGCCCACCCCTTAATGAAAAACTGTTTTTT; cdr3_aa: CASSPPLNEKLFF
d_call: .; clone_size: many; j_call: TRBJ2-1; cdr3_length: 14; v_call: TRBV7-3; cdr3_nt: TGTGCCAGCAGCTTAAGCGCCTGGGCGACTGAGCAGTTCTTC; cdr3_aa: CASSLSAWATEQFF
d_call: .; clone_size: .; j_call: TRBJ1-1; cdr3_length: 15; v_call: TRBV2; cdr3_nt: TGTGCCAGCAGTGATGACAGCCTACAGAACACTGAAGCTTTCTTT; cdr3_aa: CASSDDSLQNTEAFF
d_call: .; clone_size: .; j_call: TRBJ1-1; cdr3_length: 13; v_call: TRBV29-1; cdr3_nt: TGCAGCGTCAATAGCAGGTTGAACACTGAAGCTTTCTTT; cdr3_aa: CSVNSRLNTEAFF
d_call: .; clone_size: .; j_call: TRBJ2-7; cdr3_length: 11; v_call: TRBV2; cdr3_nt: TGTGCCAGCAGTGAAGCTGGGCCCCGGGGGTTC; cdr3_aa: CASSEAGPRGF
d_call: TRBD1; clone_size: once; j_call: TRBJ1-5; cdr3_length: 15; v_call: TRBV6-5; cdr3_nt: TGTGCCAGCAGCTCGGACAGGGGAGTAAGCCAGCCCCAGCATTTT; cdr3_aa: CASSSDRGVSQPQHF
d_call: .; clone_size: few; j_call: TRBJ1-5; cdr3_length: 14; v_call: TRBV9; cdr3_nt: TGTGCCAGCAGCGTAAGCGGGGTGGGTCAGCCCCAGCATTTT; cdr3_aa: CASSVSGVGQPQHF
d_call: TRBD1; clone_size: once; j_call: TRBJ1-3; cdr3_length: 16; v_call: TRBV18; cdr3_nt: TGTGCCAGCTCACTGGGACAGGGTTTCTCTGGAAACACCATATATTTT; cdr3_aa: CASSLGQGFSGNTIYF
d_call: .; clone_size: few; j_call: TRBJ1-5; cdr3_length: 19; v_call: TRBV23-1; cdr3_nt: TGCGCCAGCAGTCACCCCAAGGGGGTGGGCAGGGATATATCTCAGCCCCAGCATTTT; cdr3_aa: CASSHPKGVGRDISQPQHF
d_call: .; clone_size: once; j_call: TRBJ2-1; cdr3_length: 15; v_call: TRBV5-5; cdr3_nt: TGTGCCAGCAGCGAGACAGGTGACTCCTACAATGAGCAGTTCTTC; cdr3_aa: CASSETGDSYNEQFF
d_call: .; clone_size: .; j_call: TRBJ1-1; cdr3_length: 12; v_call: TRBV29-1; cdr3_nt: TGCAGCGTTGACCCCGTTGGGACTGAAGCTTTCTTT; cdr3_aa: CSVDPVGTEAFF
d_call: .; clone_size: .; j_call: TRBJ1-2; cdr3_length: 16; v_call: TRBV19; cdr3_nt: TGTGCCAGTAGTATAGCTACGACGTTGGACTACTATGGCTACACCTTC; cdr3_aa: CASSIATTLDYYGYTF
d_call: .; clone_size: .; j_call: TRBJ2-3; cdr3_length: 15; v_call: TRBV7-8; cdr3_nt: TGTGCCAGCAGCTTGAGAGGGGGGGTGGCAGATACGCAGTATTTT; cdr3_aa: CASSLRGGVADTQYF
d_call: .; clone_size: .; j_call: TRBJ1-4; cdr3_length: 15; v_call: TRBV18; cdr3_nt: TGTGCCAGCTCACCAATAGGGGCCTCTAATGAAAAACTGTTTTTT; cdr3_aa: CASSPIGASNEKLFF
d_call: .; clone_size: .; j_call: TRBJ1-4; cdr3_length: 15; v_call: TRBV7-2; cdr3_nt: TGTGCCAGCAGCCTGCTCGGAAGGACTAATGAAAAACTGTTTTTT; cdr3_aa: CASSLLGRTNEKLFF
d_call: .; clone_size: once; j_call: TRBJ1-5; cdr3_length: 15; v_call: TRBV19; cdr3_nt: TGTGCCAGTAGTAGGACAGTGCTTAGCAATCAGCCCCAGCATTTT; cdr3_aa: CASSRTVLSNQPQHF
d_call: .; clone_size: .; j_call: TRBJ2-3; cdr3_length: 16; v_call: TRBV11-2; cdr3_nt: TGTGCCAGCAGCTTATCGGGAGCCCGACTCACCGATACGCAGTATTTT; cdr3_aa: CASSLSGARLTDTQYF
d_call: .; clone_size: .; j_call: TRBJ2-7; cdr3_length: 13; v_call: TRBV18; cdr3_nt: TGTGCCAGCTCAGAGTCCAGGGCCTACGAGCAGTACTTC; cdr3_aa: CASSESRAYEQYF
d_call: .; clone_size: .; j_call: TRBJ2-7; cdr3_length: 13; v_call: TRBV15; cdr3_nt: TGTGCCACCGGCTTCGAAACCGGCTACGAGCAGTACTTC; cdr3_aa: CATGFETGYEQYF
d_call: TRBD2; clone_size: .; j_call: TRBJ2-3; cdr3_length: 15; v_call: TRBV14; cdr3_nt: TGTGCCAGCAGCCAGTCTAGCGGAAGCACAGATACGCAGTATTTT; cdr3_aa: CASSQSSGSTDTQYF
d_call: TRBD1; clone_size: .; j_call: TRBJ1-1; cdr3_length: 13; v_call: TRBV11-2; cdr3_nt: TGTGCCAGCAGCAACCGGGACAGCCTAGAAGCTTTCTTT; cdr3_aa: CASSNRDSLEAFF
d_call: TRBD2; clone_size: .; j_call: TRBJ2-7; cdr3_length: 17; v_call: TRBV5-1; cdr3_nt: TGCGCCAGCAGCTTGGCCGCGACTAGCGTCTCAACCTACGAGCAGTACTTC; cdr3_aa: CASSLAATSVSTYEQYF
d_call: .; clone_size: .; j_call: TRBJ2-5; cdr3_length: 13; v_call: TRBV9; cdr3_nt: TGTGCCAGCAGCGTAGGTAGCTTAGAGACCCAGTACTTC; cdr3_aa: CASSVGSLETQYF
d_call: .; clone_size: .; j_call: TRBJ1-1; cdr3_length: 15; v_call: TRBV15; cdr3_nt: TGTGCCACCAGCAGAGACTGGGACACTTGGACTGAAGCTTTCTTT; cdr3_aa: CATSRDWDTWTEAFF
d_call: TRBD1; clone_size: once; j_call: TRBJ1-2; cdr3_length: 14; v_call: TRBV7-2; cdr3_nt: TGTGCCAGCAGCTCTTTAGGGACAGGGGTCGGCTACACCTTC; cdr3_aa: CASSSLGTGVGYTF
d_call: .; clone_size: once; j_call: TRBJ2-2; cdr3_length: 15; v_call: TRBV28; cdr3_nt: TGTGCCAGCAGTTTCTCTGCCCAGGGCACCGGGGAGCTGTTTTTT; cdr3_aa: CASSFSAQGTGELFF
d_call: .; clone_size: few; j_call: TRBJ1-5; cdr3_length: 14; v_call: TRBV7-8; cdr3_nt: TGTGCCAGCAGCTTGTTACCCCGGGATCAGCCCCAGCATTTT; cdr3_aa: CASSLLPRDQPQHF
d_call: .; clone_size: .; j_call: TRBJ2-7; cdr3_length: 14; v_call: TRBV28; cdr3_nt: TGTGCCAGCAGTTTCTTCTTCGGAAGGGACGAGCAGTACTTC; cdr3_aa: CASSFFFGRDEQYF
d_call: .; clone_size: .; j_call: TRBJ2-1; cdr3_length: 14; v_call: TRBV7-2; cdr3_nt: TGTGCCAGCAGAATACGTAGGGGCCAACCAGAGCAGTTCTTC; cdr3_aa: CASRIRRGQPEQFF
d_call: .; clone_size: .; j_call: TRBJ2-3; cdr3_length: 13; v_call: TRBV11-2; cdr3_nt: TGTGCCAGCAGCTTAACCGATCGGAATACGCAGTATTTT; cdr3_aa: CASSLTDRNTQYF